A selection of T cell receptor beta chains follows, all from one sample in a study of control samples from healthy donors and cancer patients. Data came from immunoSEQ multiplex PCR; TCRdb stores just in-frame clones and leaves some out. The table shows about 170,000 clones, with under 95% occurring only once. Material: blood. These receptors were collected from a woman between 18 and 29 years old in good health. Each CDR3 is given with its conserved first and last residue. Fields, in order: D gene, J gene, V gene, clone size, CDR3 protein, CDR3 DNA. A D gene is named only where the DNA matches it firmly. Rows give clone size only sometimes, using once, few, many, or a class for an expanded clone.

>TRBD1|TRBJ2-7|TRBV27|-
CASSPDRGLYEQYF
TGTGCCAGCAGTCCTGACAGGGGGCTCTACGAGCAGTACTTC
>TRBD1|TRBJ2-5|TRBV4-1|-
CASSQEPRGQETQYF
TGCGCCAGCAGCCAAGAACCCAGGGGGCAAGAGACCCAGTACTTC
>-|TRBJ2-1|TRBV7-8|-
CASFRGNEQFF
TGTGCCAGCTTCCGGGGGAATGAGCAGTTCTTC
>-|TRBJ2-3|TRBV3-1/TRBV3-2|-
CASSQGPGTDTQYF
TGTGCCAGCAGCCAAGGACCGGGCACAGATACGCAGTATTTT
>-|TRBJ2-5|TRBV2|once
CASSKAGLGVTQYF
TGTGCCAGCAGTAAAGCGGGCTTGGGGGTGACCCAGTACTTC
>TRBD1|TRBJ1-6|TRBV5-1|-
CASSSSTGDSPLHF
TGCGCCAGCAGCTCGTCCACAGGGGACTCACCCCTCCACTTT
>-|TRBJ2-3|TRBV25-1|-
CASSDPARSADTQYF
TGTGCCAGCAGTGACCCGGCCAGGTCAGCAGATACGCAGTATTTT
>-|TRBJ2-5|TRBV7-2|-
CASSFELQETQYF
TGTGCCAGCAGCTTCGAACTCCAAGAGACCCAGTACTTC
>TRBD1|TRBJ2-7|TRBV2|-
CASSRTGNYEQYF
TGTGCCAGCAGCCGGACAGGGAACTACGAGCAGTACTTC
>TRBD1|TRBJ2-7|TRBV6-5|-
CASRAYRGSGEQYF
TGTGCCAGCAGAGCCTACAGGGGTTCGGGCGAGCAGTACTTC
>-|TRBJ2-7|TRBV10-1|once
CASPRGNRLYEQYF
TGCGCCAGCCCACGGGGGAATAGACTCTACGAGCAGTACTTC
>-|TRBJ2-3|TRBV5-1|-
CAAGEVGGDTQYF
TGCGCCGCCGGGGAAGTGGGAGGAGATACGCAGTATTTT
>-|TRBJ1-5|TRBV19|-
CASSIWFFREGKPQHF
TGTGCCAGTAGTATATGGTTCTTCAGGGAAGGAAAGCCCCAGCATTTT
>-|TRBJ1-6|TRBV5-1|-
CASSLHSESPLHF
TGCGCCAGCAGCTTGCACAGCGAGTCACCCCTCCACTTT
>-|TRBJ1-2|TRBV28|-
CASNKPGQHLGYTF
TGTGCCAGCAACAAACCGGGACAACACCTTGGCTACACCTTC
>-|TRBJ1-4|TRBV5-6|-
CASSLRPEKLFF
TGTGCCAGCAGCTTGCGGCCAGAAAAACTGTTTTTT
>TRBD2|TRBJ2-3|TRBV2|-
CASSRTSGENTQYF
TGTGCCAGCAGTCGGACTAGCGGGGAAAATACGCAGTATTTT
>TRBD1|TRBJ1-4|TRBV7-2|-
CASSIRDRGVGKLFF
TGTGCCAGCAGCATTCGGGACAGGGGGGTGGGAAAACTGTTTTTT
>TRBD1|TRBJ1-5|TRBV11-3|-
CASSTSGTGGLFSNQPQHF
TGTGCCAGCAGCACCTCCGGGACAGGGGGCTTATTTAGCAATCAGCCCCAGCATTTT
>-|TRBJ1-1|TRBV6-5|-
CASREGLRGTEAFF
TGTGCCAGCAGGGAGGGCCTTAGGGGCACTGAAGCTTTCTTT
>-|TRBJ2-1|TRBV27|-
CASSGGGTAAYNEQFF
TGTGCCAGCAGTGGGGGGGGGACAGCAGCTTACAATGAGCAGTTCTTC
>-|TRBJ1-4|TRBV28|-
CASTQAGRVYEKLFF
TGTGCCAGCACCCAAGCGGGGAGGGTTTATGAAAAACTGTTTTTT
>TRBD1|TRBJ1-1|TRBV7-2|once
CASSLGGTGRTEAFF
TGTGCCAGCAGCTTAGGGGGGACAGGTAGGACTGAAGCTTTCTTT
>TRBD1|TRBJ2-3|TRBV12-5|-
CASGSLGQGATDTQYF
TGTGCTAGTGGTTCCCTGGGACAGGGGGCCACAGATACGCAGTATTTT
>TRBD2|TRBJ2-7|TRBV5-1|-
CASSSGTSGHDSYEQYF
TGCGCCAGCAGCTCTGGGACTAGCGGGCACGACTCCTACGAGCAGTACTTC
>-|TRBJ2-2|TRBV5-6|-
CASSLVPRNTGELFF
TGTGCCAGCAGCTTGGTACCCAGAAACACCGGGGAGCTGTTTTTT
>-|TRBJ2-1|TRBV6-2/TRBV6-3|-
CASSLQLGAGEQFF
TGTGCCAGCAGTCTCCAGCTGGGGGCGGGTGAGCAGTTCTTC